This TCR beta chain was sequenced in a study of CD8 T cells in ankylosing spondylitis. Study results and limitations: Previous work reported some of these motif variants in the synovial fluid and blood of reactive arthritis. There was reportedly significant enrichment of clones that were disease-linked in matched ankylosing spondylitis synovial fluid.

This clonotype was detected many times. The antigen is undetermined. This CDR3 is 15 amino acids long. V shed 0 bases and J shed 0 bases, with 8 bases lying between them. CDR1 and CDR2 (germline): MNHEY, SVGEGT. For TCR beta, libraries came from quantitative 5'-RACE with molecular barcodes. TCRdb recomputed calls from the 5' RACE reads with MiXCR, one row per CDR3 protein. The sample has fewer than 150,000 distinct CDR3 sequences; about 7% are singletons. The TCR comes from a female donor with ankylosing spondylitis or in good health (not recorded which). The sequenced sample was blood, either unsorted or a sorted T cell fraction (not recorded which). The chain employs TRBV6-2 or TRBV6-3 and TRBJ1-1; D ambiguous. The CDR3 spells CASSYSGQVNTEAFF. DNA for the CDR3: TGTGCCAGCAGTTACTCGGGTCAGGTGAACACTGAAGCTTTCTTT.